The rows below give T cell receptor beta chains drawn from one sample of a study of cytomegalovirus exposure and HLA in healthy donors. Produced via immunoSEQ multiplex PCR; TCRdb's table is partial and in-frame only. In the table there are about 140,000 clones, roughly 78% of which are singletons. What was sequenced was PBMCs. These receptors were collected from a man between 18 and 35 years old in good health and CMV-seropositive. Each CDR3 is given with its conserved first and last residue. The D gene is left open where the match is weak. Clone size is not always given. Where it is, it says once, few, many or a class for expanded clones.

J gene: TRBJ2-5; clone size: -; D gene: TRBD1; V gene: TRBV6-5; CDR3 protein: CASSNARDSHHF; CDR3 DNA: TGTGCCAGCAGTAACGCTCGGGACAGCCACCACTTC
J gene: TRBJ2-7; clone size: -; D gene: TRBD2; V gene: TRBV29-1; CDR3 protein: CSVEESSGGIYEQYF; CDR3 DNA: TGCAGCGTTGAAGAGTCTAGCGGGGGAATCTACGAGCAGTACTTC
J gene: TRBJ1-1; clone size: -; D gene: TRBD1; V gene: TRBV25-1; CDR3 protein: CASRGQGETEAFF; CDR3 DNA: TGTGCCAGCCGAGGACAGGGGGAGACTGAAGCTTTCTTT
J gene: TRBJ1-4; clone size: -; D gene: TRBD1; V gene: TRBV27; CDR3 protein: CASSPGQGSTNEKLFF; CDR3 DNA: TGTGCCAGCAGCCCGGGACAGGGGTCGACTAATGAAAAACTGTTTTTT
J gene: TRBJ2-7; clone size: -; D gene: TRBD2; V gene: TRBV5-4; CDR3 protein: CASSPKIAGWDYEQYF; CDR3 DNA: TGTGCCAGCAGCCCAAAGATAGCGGGATGGGACTACGAGCAGTACTTC
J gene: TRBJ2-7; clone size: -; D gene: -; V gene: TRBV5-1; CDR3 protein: CASSLENSLSSYEQYF; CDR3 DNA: TGCGCCAGCAGCTTGGAGAACAGCCTGAGCTCCTACGAGCAGTACTTC
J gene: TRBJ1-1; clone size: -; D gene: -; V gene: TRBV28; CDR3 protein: CASSSPHLGDTEAFF; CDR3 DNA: TGTGCCAGCAGTTCTCCACACCTCGGGGACACTGAAGCTTTCTTT
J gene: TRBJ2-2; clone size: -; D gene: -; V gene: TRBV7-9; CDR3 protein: CASRGAAGRNTGELFF; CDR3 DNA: TGTGCCAGCAGAGGTGCCGCGGGAAGAAACACCGGGGAGCTGTTTTTT
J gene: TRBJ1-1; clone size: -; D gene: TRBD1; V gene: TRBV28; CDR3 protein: CASSWAGTGAFF; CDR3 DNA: TGTGCCAGCAGTTGGGCTGGGACAGGGGCTTTCTTT
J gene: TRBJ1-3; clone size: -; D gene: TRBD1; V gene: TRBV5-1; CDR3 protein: CASSTGDGNTIYF; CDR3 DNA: TGCGCCAGCTCGACAGGGGATGGAAACACCATATATTTT
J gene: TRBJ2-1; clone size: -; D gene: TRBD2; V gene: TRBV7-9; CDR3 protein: CASSPRLAGTYNEQFF; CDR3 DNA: TGTGCCAGCAGCCCACGACTAGCGGGTACCTACAATGAGCAGTTCTTC
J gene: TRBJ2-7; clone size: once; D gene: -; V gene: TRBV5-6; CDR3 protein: CASSLGASEYEQYF; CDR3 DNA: TGTGCCAGCAGCTTGGGGGCTAGCGAGTACGAGCAGTACTTC
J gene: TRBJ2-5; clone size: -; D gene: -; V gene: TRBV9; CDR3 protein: CASSVGAGIEETQYF; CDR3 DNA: TGTGCCAGCAGCGTAGGTGCAGGGATAGAAGAGACCCAGTACTTC
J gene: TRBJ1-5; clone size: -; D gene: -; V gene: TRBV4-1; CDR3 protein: CASSNRPRDAWQPQHF; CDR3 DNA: TGCGCCAGCAGCAATAGACCTCGGGATGCATGGCAGCCCCAGCATTTT
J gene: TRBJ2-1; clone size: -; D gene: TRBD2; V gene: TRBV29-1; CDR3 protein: CSVEGREVSYNEQFF; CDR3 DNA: TGCAGCGTTGAAGGGCGGGAGGTCTCCTACAATGAGCAGTTCTTC
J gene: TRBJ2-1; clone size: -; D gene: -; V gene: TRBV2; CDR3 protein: CASSEFGTHFNEQFF; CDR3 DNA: TGTGCCAGCAGTGAATTTGGGACTCATTTCAATGAGCAGTTCTTC
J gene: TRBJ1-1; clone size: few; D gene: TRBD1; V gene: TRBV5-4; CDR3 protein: CASSPGTGENTEAFF; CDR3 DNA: TGTGCCAGCAGCCCGGGGACAGGGGAGAACACTGAAGCTTTCTTT
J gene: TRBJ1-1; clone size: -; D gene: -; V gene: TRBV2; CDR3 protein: CASSDRGNTEAFF; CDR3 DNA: TGTGCCAGCAGTGACAGGGGGAACACTGAAGCTTTCTTT
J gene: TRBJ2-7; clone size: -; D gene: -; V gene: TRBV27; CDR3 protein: CASSFRPGYEQYF; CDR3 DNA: TGTGCCAGCAGTTTCCGCCCAGGGTACGAGCAGTACTTC
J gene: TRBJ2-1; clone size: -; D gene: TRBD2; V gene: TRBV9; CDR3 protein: CASSARGPVTSGTSSYNEQFF; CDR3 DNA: TGTGCCAGCAGCGCGCGGGGGCCAGTGACTAGCGGGACCTCCTCCTACAATGAGCAGTTCTTC
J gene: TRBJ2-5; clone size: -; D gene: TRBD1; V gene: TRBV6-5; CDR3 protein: CASSYSGTGVPETQYF; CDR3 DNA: TGTGCCAGCAGTTACTCGGGGACAGGGGTCCCAGAGACCCAGTACTTC
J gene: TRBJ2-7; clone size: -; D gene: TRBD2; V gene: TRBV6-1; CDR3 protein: CASSEGGRLAGTYEQYF; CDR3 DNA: TGTGCCAGCAGTGAAGGAGGAAGACTAGCGGGAACCTACGAGCAGTACTTC
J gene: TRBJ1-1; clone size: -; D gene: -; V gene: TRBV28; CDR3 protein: CASSPPGSDTEAFF; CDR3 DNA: TGTGCCAGCTCCCCTCCAGGGTCGGACACTGAAGCTTTCTTT
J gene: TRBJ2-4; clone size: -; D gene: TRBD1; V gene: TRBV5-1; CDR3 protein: CASSSTGEGIGAKNIQYF; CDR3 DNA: TGCGCCAGCAGCTCTACAGGGGAAGGAATAGGGGCCAAAAACATTCAGTACTTC
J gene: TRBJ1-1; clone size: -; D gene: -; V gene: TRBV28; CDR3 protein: CASTEPLNTEAFF; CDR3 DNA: TGTGCCAGCACGGAGCCCTTGAACACTGAAGCTTTCTTT
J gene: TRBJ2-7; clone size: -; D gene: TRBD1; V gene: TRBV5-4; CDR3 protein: CASSLAAGGPYSSYEQYF; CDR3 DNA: TGTGCCAGCAGCTTGGCGGCAGGGGGACCTTATAGCTCCTACGAGCAGTACTTC
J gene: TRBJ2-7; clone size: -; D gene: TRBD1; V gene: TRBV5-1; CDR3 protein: CASSFEGAEQYF; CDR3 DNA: TGCGCCAGCAGCTTCGAGGGGGCGGAACAGTACTTC
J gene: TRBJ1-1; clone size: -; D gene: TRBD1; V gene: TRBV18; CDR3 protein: CASSPRTGSPNTEAFF; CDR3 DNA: TGTGCCAGCTCACCGAGGACAGGCAGCCCTAACACTGAAGCTTTCTTT
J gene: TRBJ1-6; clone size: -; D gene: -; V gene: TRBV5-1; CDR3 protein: CASSLEPTGYNSPLHF; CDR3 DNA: TGCGCCAGCAGCTTGGAACCTACCGGGTATAATTCACCCCTCCACTTT